This T cell receptor beta chain was recovered during a study of blood T cell repertoires in COVID-19. Generated by immunoSEQ multiplex PCR, the TCRdb table keeps only in-frame clones and is missing some. The data contain roughly 400,000 clones, about 89% of them singletons. The length of the CDR3 is 14 residues. Looked up from germline, CDR1 is SGHRS and CDR2 is YFSETQ. Between the trimmed V and J ends, which lost 0 bases and 6 bases, there was a span of 9 bases. Remarks on this clone: This CDR3 is also generated by other DNA sequences in the sample.

This sequence originates from a woman aged 60-70 years with COVID-19, enrolled during active disease. The sequenced sample was peripheral blood. V is TRBV5-1 and J is TRBJ1-4; D unclear. CDR3 sequence (DNA): TGCGCCAGCAGCTTGGCGGGAGGCGATGAAAAACTGTTTTTT. It is translated as CASSLAGGDEKLFF.